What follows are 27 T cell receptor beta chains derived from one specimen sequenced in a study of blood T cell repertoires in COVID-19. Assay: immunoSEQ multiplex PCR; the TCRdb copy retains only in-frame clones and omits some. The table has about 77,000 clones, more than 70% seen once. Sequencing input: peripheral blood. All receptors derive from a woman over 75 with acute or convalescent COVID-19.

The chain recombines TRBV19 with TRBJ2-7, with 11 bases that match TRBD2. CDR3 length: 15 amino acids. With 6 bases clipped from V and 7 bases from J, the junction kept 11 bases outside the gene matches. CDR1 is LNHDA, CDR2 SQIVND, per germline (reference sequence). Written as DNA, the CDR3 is TGTGCCAGTAGAAGTAGCGGGAGGGCCTTTGGAGAGCAGTACTTC. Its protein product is CASRSSGRAFGEQYF.

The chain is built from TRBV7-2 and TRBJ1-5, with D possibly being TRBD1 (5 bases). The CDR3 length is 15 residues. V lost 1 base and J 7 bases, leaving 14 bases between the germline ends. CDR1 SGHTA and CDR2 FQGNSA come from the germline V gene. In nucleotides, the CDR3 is TGTGCCAGCAGCTTAGAGGGGTCGGGGGGGCAGCCCCAGCATTTT. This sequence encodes CASSLEGSGGQPQHF.

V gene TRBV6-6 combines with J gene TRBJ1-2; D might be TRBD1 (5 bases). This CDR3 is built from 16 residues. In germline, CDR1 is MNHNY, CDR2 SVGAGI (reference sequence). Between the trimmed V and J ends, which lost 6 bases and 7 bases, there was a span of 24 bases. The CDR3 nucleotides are TGTGCCAGCAGCCACGATTTGGGGCGGGGGGTCGGTGGCTACACCTTC. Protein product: CASSHDLGRGVGGYTF.

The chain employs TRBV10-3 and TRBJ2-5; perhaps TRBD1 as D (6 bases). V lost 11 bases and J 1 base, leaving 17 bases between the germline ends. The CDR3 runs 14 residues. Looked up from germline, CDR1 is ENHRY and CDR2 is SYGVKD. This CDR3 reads CAVKDSNFQETQYF. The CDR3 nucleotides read TGTGCCGTCAAGGACAGCAACTTCCAAGAGACCCAGTACTTC.

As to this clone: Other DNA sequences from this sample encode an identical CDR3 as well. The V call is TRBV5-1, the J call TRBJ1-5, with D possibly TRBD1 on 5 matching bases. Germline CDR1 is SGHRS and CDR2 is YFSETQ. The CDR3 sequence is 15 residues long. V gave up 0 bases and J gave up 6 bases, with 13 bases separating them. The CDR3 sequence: CASSLDGQGSQPQHF. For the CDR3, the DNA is TGCGCCAGCAGCTTGGACGGCCAGGGAAGTCAGCCCCAGCATTTT.

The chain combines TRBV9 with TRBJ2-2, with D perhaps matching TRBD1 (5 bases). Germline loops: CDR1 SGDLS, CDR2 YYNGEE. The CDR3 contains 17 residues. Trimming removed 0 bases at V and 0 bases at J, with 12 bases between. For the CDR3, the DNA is TGTGCCAGCAGCGTAGCCGGACACTCTTCGAACACCGGGGAGCTGTTTTTT. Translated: CASSVAGHSSNTGELFF.

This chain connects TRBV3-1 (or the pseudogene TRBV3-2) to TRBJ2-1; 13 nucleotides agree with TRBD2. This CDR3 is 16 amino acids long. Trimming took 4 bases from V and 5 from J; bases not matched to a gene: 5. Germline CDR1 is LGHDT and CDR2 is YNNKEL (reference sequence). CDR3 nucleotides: TGTGCCAGCAGCCCATGGACTAGCGGGGGTAACAATGAGCAGTTCTTC. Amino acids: CASSPWTSGGNNEQFF.

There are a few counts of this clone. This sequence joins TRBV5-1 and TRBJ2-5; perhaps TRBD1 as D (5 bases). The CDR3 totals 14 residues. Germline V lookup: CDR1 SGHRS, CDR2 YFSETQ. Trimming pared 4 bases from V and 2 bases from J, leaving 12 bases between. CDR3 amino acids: CASSTWGPQETQYF. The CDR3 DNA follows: TGCGCCAGCAGCACATGGGGCCCACAAGAGACCCAGTACTTC.

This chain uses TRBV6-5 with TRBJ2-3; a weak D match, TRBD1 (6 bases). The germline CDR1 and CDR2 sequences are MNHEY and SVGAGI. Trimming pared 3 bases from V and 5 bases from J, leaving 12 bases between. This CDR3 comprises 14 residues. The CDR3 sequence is CASSYLGQRDTQYF. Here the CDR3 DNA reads TGTGCCAGCAGTTATTTAGGACAGAGAGATACGCAGTATTTT.

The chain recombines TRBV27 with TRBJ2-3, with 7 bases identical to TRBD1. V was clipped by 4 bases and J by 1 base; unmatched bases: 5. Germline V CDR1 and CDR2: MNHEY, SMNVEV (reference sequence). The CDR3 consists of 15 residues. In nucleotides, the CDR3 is TGTGCCAGCAGTTCAGCCGGGACAGGCACAGATACGCAGTATTTT. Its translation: CASSSAGTGTDTQYF.

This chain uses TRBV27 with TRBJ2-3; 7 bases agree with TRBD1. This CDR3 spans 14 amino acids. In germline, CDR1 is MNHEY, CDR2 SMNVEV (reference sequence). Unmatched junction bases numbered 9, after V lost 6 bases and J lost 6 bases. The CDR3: CASRRTGPGDTQYF. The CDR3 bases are TGTGCCAGCAGGCGGACAGGACCCGGTGATACGCAGTATTTT.

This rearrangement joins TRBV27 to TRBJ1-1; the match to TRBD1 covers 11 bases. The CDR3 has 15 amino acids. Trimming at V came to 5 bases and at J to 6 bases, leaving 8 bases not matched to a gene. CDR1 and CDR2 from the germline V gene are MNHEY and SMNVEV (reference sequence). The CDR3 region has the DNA TGTGCCAGCAGTCTTTATGGACAGGGGGCCCCTGAAGCTTTCTTT. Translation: CASSLYGQGAPEAFF.

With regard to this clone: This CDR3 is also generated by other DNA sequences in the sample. CDR3 loop: CASSLPPNEQFF. CDR3 nucleotides: TGTGCCAGCAGTTTACCTCCGAATGAGCAGTTCTTC. The chain couples TRBV27 to TRBJ2-1; D unclear. The V end was cut by 2 bases, the J end by 7 bases, with 6 bases between. Germline V lookup: CDR1 MNHEY, CDR2 SMNVEV (reference sequence). This CDR3 region has 12 residues.

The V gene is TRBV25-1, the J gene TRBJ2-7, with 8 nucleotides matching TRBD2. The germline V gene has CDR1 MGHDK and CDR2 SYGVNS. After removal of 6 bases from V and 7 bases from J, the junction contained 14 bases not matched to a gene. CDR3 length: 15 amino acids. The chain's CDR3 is CASSVGLASTGEQYF. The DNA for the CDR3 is TGTGCCAGCAGCGTCGGACTAGCCTCAACGGGAGAGCAGTACTTC.

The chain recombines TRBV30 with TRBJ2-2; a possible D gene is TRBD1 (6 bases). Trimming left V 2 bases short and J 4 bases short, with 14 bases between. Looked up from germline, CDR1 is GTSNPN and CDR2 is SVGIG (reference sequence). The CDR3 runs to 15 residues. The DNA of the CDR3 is TGTGCCTGGAGTTTGAACAGGGTCCCCACCGGGGAGCTGTTTTTT. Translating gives CAWSLNRVPTGELFF. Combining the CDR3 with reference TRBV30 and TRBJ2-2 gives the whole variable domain SQTIHQWPATLVQPVGSPLSLECTVEGTSNPNLYWYRQAAGRGLQLLFYSVGIGQISSEVPQNLSASRPQDRQFILSSKKLLLSDSGFYLCAWSLNRVPTGELFFGEGSRLTVL.

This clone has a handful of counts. The DNA for the CDR3 is TGTGCCAGCAGCCAAGCTGGGGCCGGCACAGATACGCAGTATTTT. It translates to CASSQAGAGTDTQYF. The chain recombines TRBV3-1 (or the pseudogene TRBV3-2) with TRBJ2-3; perhaps TRBD1 as D (5 bases). CDR3 length equals 15 residues. CDR1 is LGHDT, CDR2 YNNKEL, per germline (reference sequence). The V and J ends lost 1 base and 1 base respectively, with 9 bases between them.

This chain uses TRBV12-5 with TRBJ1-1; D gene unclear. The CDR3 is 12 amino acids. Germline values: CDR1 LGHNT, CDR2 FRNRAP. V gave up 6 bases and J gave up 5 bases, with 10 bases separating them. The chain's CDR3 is CASGWEGTEAFF. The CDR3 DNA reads TGTGCTAGTGGCTGGGAGGGAACTGAAGCTTTCTTT.

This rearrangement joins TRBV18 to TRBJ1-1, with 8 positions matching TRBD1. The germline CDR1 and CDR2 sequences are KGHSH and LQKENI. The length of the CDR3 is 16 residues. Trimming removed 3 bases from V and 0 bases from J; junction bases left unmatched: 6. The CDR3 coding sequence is TGTGCCAGCTCACCGGACAGGGCTACTATGAACACTGAAGCTTTCTTT. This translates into CASSPDRATMNTEAFF.

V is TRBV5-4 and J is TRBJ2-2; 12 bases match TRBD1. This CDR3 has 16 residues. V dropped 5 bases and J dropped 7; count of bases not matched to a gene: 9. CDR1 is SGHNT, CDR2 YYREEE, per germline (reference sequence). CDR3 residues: CASSYPGTGGIGELFF. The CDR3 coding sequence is TGTGCCAGCAGTTATCCCGGGACAGGGGGCATCGGGGAGCTGTTTTTT.

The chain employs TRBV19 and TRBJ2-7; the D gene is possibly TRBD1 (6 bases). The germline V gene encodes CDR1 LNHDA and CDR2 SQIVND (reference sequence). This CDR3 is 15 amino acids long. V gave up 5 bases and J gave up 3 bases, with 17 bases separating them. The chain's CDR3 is CASSSNLDRGYEQYF. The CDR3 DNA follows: TGTGCCAGTAGTTCCAATTTGGACAGAGGCTACGAGCAGTACTTC.

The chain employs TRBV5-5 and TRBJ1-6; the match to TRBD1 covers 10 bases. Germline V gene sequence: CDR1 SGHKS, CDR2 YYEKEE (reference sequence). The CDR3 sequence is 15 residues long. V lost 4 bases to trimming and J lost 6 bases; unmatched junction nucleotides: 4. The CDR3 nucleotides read TGTGCCAGCAGCACCAGACAGGGGGCTAATTCACCCCTCCACTTT. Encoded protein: CASSTRQGANSPLHF.

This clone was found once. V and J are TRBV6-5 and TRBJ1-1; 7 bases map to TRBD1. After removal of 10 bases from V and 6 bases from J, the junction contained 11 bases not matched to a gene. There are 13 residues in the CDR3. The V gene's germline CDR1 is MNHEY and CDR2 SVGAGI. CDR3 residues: CATYKQGIAEAFF. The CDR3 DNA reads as TGTGCCACGTATAAACAGGGGATCGCTGAAGCTTTCTTT.

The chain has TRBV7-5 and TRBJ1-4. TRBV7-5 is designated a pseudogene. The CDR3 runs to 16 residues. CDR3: CARSFRRESRFEKLFF. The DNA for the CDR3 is TGTGCCAGAAGCTTCCGCCGGGAGTCGAGGTTCGAAAAACTGTTTTTT.

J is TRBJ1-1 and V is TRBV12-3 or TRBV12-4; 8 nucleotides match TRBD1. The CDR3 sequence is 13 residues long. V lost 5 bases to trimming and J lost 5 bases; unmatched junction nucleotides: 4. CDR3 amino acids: CASSEQGDTEAFF. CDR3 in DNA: TGTGCCAGCAGTGAACAGGGGGATACTGAAGCTTTCTTT.

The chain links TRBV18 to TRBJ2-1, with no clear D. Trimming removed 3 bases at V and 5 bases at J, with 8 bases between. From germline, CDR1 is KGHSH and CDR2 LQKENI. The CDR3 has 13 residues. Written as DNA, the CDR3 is TGTGCCAGCTCACCGGCACCCGACAATGAGCAGTTCTTC. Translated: CASSPAPDNEQFF.

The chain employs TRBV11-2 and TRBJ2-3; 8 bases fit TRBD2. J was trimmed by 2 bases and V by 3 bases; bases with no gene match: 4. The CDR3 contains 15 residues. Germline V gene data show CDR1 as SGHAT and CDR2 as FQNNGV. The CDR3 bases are TGTGCCAGCAGCTTTAGCGGGGCGATCACAGATACGCAGTATTTT. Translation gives CASSFSGAITDTQYF.

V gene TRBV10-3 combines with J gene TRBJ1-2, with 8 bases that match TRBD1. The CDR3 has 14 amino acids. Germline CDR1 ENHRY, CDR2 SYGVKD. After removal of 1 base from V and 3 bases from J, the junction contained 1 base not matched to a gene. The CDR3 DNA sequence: TGTGCCATCAGTGAGTGGGGACAGGACTATGGCTACACCTTC. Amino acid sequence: CAISEWGQDYGYTF.